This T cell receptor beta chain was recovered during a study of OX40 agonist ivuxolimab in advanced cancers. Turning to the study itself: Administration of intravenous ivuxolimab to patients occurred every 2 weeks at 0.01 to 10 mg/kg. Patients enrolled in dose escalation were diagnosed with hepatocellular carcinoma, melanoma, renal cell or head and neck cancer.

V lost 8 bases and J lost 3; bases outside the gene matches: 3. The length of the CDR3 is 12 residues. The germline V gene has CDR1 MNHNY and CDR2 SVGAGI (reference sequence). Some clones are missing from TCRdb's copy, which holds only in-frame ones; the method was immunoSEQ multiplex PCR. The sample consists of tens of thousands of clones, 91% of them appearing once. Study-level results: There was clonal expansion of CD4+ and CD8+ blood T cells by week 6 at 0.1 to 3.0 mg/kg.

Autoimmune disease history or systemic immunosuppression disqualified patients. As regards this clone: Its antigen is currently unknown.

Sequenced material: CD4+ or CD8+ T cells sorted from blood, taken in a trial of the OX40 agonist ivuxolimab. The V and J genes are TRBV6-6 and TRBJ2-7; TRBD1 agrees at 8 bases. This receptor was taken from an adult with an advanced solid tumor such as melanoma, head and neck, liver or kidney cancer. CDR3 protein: CASSGQGYEQYF. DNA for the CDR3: TGTGCCAGCTCCGGACAGGGCTACGAGCAGTACTTC.